The 18 T cell receptor beta chains in this list originate from one sample, sequenced in a study of T cells in Graves' hyperthyroidism and ophthalmopathy. Authors of the study amplified TCR beta CDR3 regions from RNA transcripts. The TCR CDR3 was amplified in a first-round RT-PCR using the HTBI primer set. Each CDR3 protein is one row after TCRdb ran MiXCR on the multiplex PCR reads. Among fewer than 700,000 distinct CDR3 sequences listed, approximately 17% were seen once. The material sequenced was blood. These receptors all stem from a woman younger than 30 with Graves' ophthalmopathy.

This clonotype was recorded many times. The chain is built from TRBV30 and TRBJ2-3; D gene ambiguous. Deletions cut 0 bases from V and 1 base from J, with 2 bases between. Germline V lookup: CDR1 GTSNPN, CDR2 SVGIG (reference sequence). This CDR3 contains 12 residues. Here the CDR3 reads CAWSVGTDTQYF. As DNA, the CDR3 is TGTGCCTGGAGTGTGGGCACAGATACGCAGTATTTT. Based on the CDR3 plus reference TRBV30 and TRBJ2-3, the full variable domain is SQTIHQWPATLVQPVGSPLSLECTVEGTSNPNLYWYRQAAGRGLQLLFYSVGIGQISSEVPQNLSASRPQDRQFILSSKKLLLSDSGFYLCAWSVGTDTQYFGPGTRLTVL.

The sample holds a few counts of this clonotype. CDR3 coding DNA: TGTGCCAGCAGAGGGGACGGACTATATAGCAATCAGCCCCAGCATTTT. Protein sequence: CASRGDGLYSNQPQHF. This chain joins TRBV28 and TRBJ1-5; D is perhaps TRBD1 (5 bases). This CDR3 region has 16 residues. The germline V gene has CDR1 MDHEN and CDR2 SYDVKM. V lost 6 bases, J lost 0 bases, and 15 bases lay in between.

The table lists this clonotype with many counts. The chain carries TRBV6-1 and TRBJ2-1, with D uncertain. Trimming stripped 4 bases from V and 4 bases from J, with 8 bases between. The CDR3 has 13 amino acids. Germline V CDR1 and CDR2: MNHNS, SASEGT. Here the CDR3 DNA reads TGTGCCAGCAGTGTACATTTGTACAATGAGCAGTTCTTC. Translating it yields CASSVHLYNEQFF.

The J gene is TRBJ2-3, the V gene TRBV4-1; 14 bases align to TRBD2. V shed 2 bases and J 0 bases; nucleotides not matched to a gene: 13. This CDR3 has 21 amino acids. Germline V CDR1 and CDR2: MGHRA, YSYEKL. CDR3 region: CASSQYATSGGGSLSTDTQYF. DNA for the CDR3: TGCGCCAGCAGCCAATACGCGACTAGCGGGGGGGGGTCCCTCAGCACAGATACGCAGTATTTT.

The chain links TRBV28 to TRBJ2-3; D remains ambiguous. This CDR3 spans 13 amino acids. Trimming shortened V by 1 base and J by 4 bases, and 6 bases separated the two germline ends. Germline lookup yields CDR1 MDHEN and CDR2 SYDVKM. CDR3 DNA sequence: TGTGCCAGCAGTTTATCCAGTGCAGATACGCAGTATTTT. It specifies CASSLSSADTQYF. Using reference TRBV28 and TRBJ2-3 for the parts outside the CDR3, the full variable domain is DVKVTQSSRYLVKRTGEKVFLECVQDMDHENMFWYRQDPGLGLRLIYFSYDVKMKEKGDIPEGYSVSREKKERFSLILESASTNQTSMYLCASSLSSADTQYFGPGTRLTVL.

Only a few counts were recorded for this clonotype. V usage is TRBV5-1 and J usage is TRBJ2-3, with 8 bases that match TRBD2. The V gene's germline CDR1 is SGHRS and CDR2 YFSETQ. J gave up 0 bases and V 0 bases, and 6 bases lay outside the gene matches. The CDR3 loop spans 17 amino acids. CDR3 DNA: TGCGCCAGCAGCTTGGGATTGGCTAGCGGGAGCACAGATACGCAGTATTTT. Translation gives CASSLGLASGSTDTQYF.

This clonotype was detected many times. As DNA, the CDR3 is TGTGCCAGCAGTGCGGGACAGGGGGCGGGCACTGAAGCTTTCTTT. This translates into CASSAGQGAGTEAFF. This chain joins TRBV27 and TRBJ1-1, with TRBD1 matching over 12 bases. Germline assignment: CDR1 MNHEY and CDR2 SMNVEV (reference sequence). The CDR3 runs to 15 residues. V lost 5 bases to trimming and J lost 4 bases; unmatched junction nucleotides: 5.

This clonotype was detected many times. The rearrangement uses TRBV11-1 and TRBJ2-7, with 7 bases lining up with TRBD2. Germline V gene sequence: CDR1 SGHAT, CDR2 FQDESV (reference sequence). V shed 5 bases, J shed 6 bases, and the junction held 10 bases outside the gene matches. The CDR3 contains 14 residues. DNA of the CDR3: TGTGCCAGCAGCCCCGGGACTACGGTGGGCGAGCAGTACTTC. It yields the protein CASSPGTTVGEQYF.

This clonotype was picked up many times. The chain uses TRBV12-3 or TRBV12-4 and TRBJ2-7, with D unresolved. This CDR3 is 14 amino acids long. Trimming stripped 3 bases from V and 6 bases from J, with 15 bases between. CDR3 amino acids: CASSFPGDGAEQYF. The CDR3 coding sequence is TGTGCCAGCAGTTTCCCCGGAGATGGCGCCGAGCAGTACTTC.

In this sample, this clonotype turned up many times. This chain links TRBV20-1 with TRBJ1-2; 7 bases line up with TRBD1. Germline V gives CDR1 DFQATT, CDR2 SNEGSKA (reference sequence). The junction had 6 bases not matched to a gene; V was cut back by 0 bases and J by 8 bases. The CDR3 has 13 amino acids. The CDR3 protein is CSARDLGGGGYTF. As DNA, the CDR3 is TGCAGTGCTAGAGATCTAGGGGGCGGCGGCTACACCTTC.

Only a few counts were recorded for this clonotype. This chain joins TRBV5-5 and TRBJ1-6, with 9 bases matching TRBD1. Trimming cost V 5 bases and J 9 bases; bases outside gene matches: 6. CDR3 length equals 14 residues. CDR1 and CDR2 (germline): SGHKS, YYEKEE (reference sequence). CDR3 nucleotide sequence: TGTGCCAGCAGTTTCGGACAGGGGCTTTCACCCCTCCACTTT. This codes for CASSFGQGLSPLHF.

The table lists this clonotype with a few counts. V usage is TRBV29-1 and J usage is TRBJ2-5; 13 nucleotides match TRBD2. This CDR3 has 19 amino acids. V lost 6 bases to trimming and J lost 5 bases; unmatched junction nucleotides: 21. Germline V gene data show CDR1 as SQVTM and CDR2 as ANQGSEA. DNA for the CDR3: TGCAGCGTCGACCGGAAGGAACTAGCGGGAGGGCCTAGGGGGGAGACCCAGTACTTC. Translation gives CSVDRKELAGGPRGETQYF.

This clonotype was seen a few times. The rearrangement links TRBV27 to TRBJ2-1; unclear D gene. This CDR3 contains 12 residues. The germline V and J ends were trimmed by 6 bases and 3 bases, with 6 bases remaining between them. CDR1 MNHEY and CDR2 SMNVEV come from the germline V gene (reference sequence). The CDR3 loop reads CASSTIYNEQFF. The CDR3 nucleotides read TGTGCCAGCAGCACTATCTACAATGAGCAGTTCTTC.

This clonotype was counted many times. The chain uses TRBV6-1 and TRBJ2-1; 12 bases fit TRBD2. V lost 7 bases and J lost 3; bases outside the gene matches: 7. Germline CDR1 is MNHNS and CDR2 is SASEGT. The CDR3 runs 16 residues. CDR3: CASTPQGLAGYNEQFF. CDR3 DNA sequence: TGTGCCAGCACGCCACAGGGACTAGCGGGCTACAATGAGCAGTTCTTC.

This clonotype has ten or more counts. The V gene is TRBV3-1, the J gene TRBJ2-7, with TRBD1 as a possible D gene (5 bases). The ends were cut back, 4 bases at V and 5 bases at J, with 12 bases in the middle. There are 13 residues in the CDR3. The germline V gene has CDR1 LGHDT and CDR2 YNNKEL (reference sequence). CDR3 region: CASSPTGQNEQYF. In DNA form, the CDR3 reads TGTGCCAGCAGCCCAACAGGCCAAAACGAGCAGTACTTC.

This rearrangement joins TRBV19 to TRBJ1-1; maybe TRBD1 (5 bases). The CDR3 contains 13 residues. Trimming cost V 5 bases and J 5 bases, with 12 bases left between them. Germline CDR1 LNHDA, CDR2 SQIVND (reference sequence). CDR3 DNA: TGTGCCAGTAGTCTTGACAGCTCGACTGAAGCTTTCTTT. This gives the protein CASSLDSSTEAFF. Filled out from reference TRBV19 and TRBJ1-1, the complete variable domain reads DGGITQSPKYLFRKEGQNVTLSCEQNLNHDAMYWYRQDPGQGLRLIYYSQIVNDFQKGDIAEGYSVSREKKESFPLTVTSAQKNPTAFYLCASSLDSSTEAFFGQGTRLTVV.

The chain employs TRBV19 and TRBJ1-5; no clear D gene. Deletions cut 6 bases from V and 2 bases from J, with 14 bases between. Germline CDR1 LNHDA, CDR2 SQIVND (reference sequence). This CDR3 has 15 amino acids. CDR3 in amino acids: CASRSDVSGNQPQHF. The CDR3, as DNA: TGTGCCAGTAGATCCGACGTGTCTGGCAATCAGCCCCAGCATTTT.

V and J are TRBV19 and TRBJ2-1, with a tentative D call TRBD1 (5 bases). Germline-derived CDR1 and CDR2 are LNHDA and SQIVND (reference sequence). The CDR3 totals 12 residues. Trimming took off 3 bases at V and 7 bases at J, with 7 bases between the two ends. The CDR3 nucleotides are TGTGCCAGTAGTATGTCAGGGAATGAGCAGTTCTTC. Encoded protein: CASSMSGNEQFF.